A selection of T cell receptor beta chains follows, all from one sample in a study of cytomegalovirus exposure and HLA in healthy donors. Method: immunoSEQ multiplex PCR; TCRdb's copy keeps in-frame clones and lacks some. The top ten hold less than 5.5% of the sample, which has about 140,000 clones, about 87% seen once. Sequenced: PBMCs. All receptors come from a man younger than 35 in good health and CMV-seropositive. The CDR3 runs from the conserved cysteine through the conserved F or W. Fields, in order: D gene, clone size, V gene, J gene, CDR3 protein, CDR3 DNA. The D gene is left open where the match is weak. Some rows have no size entry. The others give once, few or many, or a class for an expanded clone.

d_gene: TRBD1
abundance: NA
v_gene: TRBV19
j_gene: TRBJ1-1
CDR3aa: CASSIRRGLPEAFF
CDR3nt: TGTGCCAGTAGTATACGCAGGGGGCTCCCTGAAGCTTTCTTT

d_gene: NA
abundance: NA
v_gene: TRBV2
j_gene: TRBJ1-2
CDR3aa: CASSGRQPLNYGYTF
CDR3nt: TGTGCCAGCAGTGGGCGACAACCGCTAAACTATGGCTACACCTTC

d_gene: TRBD2
abundance: medium-sized
v_gene: TRBV6-1
j_gene: TRBJ2-3
CDR3aa: CASSQIAGAPDTQYF
CDR3nt: TGTGCCAGCAGTCAGATAGCGGGAGCCCCAGATACGCAGTATTTT

d_gene: NA
abundance: NA
v_gene: TRBV27
j_gene: TRBJ1-1
CDR3aa: CASSSTGFEAFF
CDR3nt: TGTGCCAGCAGTTCGACGGGGTTTGAAGCTTTCTTT

d_gene: NA
abundance: NA
v_gene: TRBV27
j_gene: TRBJ1-6
CDR3aa: CASSLSKGGAYNSPLHF
CDR3nt: TGTGCCAGCAGTTTATCGAAGGGAGGCGCCTATAATTCACCCCTCCACTTT

d_gene: NA
abundance: NA
v_gene: TRBV5-5
j_gene: TRBJ1-2
CDR3aa: CASSSLNYGYTF
CDR3nt: TGTGCCAGCAGCTCACTGAACTATGGCTACACCTTC

d_gene: NA
abundance: NA
v_gene: TRBV19
j_gene: TRBJ2-2
CDR3aa: CASRRQELNTGELFF
CDR3nt: TGTGCCAGTAGAAGACAGGAGCTGAACACCGGGGAGCTGTTTTTT

d_gene: NA
abundance: NA
v_gene: TRBV18
j_gene: TRBJ2-7
CDR3aa: CASSQEGTSYEQYF
CDR3nt: TGTGCCAGCTCCCAGGAGGGCACTTCCTACGAGCAGTACTTC

d_gene: TRBD1
abundance: NA
v_gene: TRBV28
j_gene: TRBJ1-5
CDR3aa: CASSRRWLGDRGQFSNQPQHF
CDR3nt: TGTGCCAGCAGCCGAAGGTGGTTGGGGGACAGGGGGCAATTTAGCAATCAGCCCCAGCATTTT

d_gene: NA
abundance: NA
v_gene: TRBV7-9
j_gene: TRBJ2-2
CDR3aa: CASSLLGGDTGELFF
CDR3nt: TGTGCCAGCAGCTTACTAGGGGGAGACACCGGGGAGCTGTTTTTT

d_gene: NA
abundance: NA
v_gene: TRBV6-1
j_gene: TRBJ2-2
CDR3aa: CASSEDRGITGELFF
CDR3nt: TGTGCCAGCAGTGAAGATAGGGGCATCACCGGGGAGCTGTTTTTT

d_gene: NA
abundance: NA
v_gene: TRBV29-1
j_gene: TRBJ1-5
CDR3aa: CSVVGGGQPQHF
CDR3nt: TGCAGCGTTGTCGGGGGTGGACAGCCCCAGCATTTT

d_gene: NA
abundance: NA
v_gene: TRBV30
j_gene: TRBJ1-4
CDR3aa: CAWSVPPYRVDNEKLFF
CDR3nt: TGTGCCTGGAGTGTACCTCCTTACAGGGTCGATAATGAAAAACTGTTTTTT

d_gene: TRBD1
abundance: NA
v_gene: TRBV27
j_gene: TRBJ1-2
CDR3aa: CASSSNRGARSYGYTF
CDR3nt: TGTGCCAGCAGTTCTAACAGGGGGGCTCGTAGCTATGGCTACACCTTC

d_gene: TRBD1
abundance: NA
v_gene: TRBV27
j_gene: TRBJ1-1
CDR3aa: CASSLTGSRDTEAFF
CDR3nt: TGTGCCAGCAGTTTGACAGGGAGTCGAGACACTGAAGCTTTCTTT

d_gene: NA
abundance: NA
v_gene: TRBV4-1
j_gene: TRBJ2-1
CDR3aa: CASSQVDREEQFF
CDR3nt: TGCGCCAGCAGCCAAGTTGACAGAGAGGAGCAGTTCTTC

d_gene: TRBD1
abundance: NA
v_gene: TRBV6-5
j_gene: TRBJ1-6
CDR3aa: CASSYSNRGNSPLHF
CDR3nt: TGTGCCAGCAGTTACTCGAACAGGGGAAATTCACCCCTCCACTTT

d_gene: NA
abundance: NA
v_gene: TRBV6-1
j_gene: TRBJ1-2
CDR3aa: CASSEFGQGGGYTF
CDR3nt: TGTGCCAGCAGTGAATTTGGTCAGGGAGGAGGCTACACCTTC

d_gene: NA
abundance: NA
v_gene: TRBV7-9
j_gene: TRBJ1-1
CDR3aa: CASSFKRDTEAFF
CDR3nt: TGTGCCAGCAGCTTTAAGAGGGACACTGAAGCTTTCTTT

d_gene: NA
abundance: NA
v_gene: TRBV30
j_gene: TRBJ2-6
CDR3aa: CAWNRERLSLAANVLTF
CDR3nt: TGTGCCTGGAACCGAGAGAGGTTATCTCTGGCGGCCAACGTCCTGACTTTC

d_gene: TRBD1
abundance: few
v_gene: TRBV5-1
j_gene: TRBJ1-2
CDR3aa: CASSLDRGPNYGYTF
CDR3nt: TGCGCCAGCAGCTTGGACAGGGGGCCTAACTATGGCTACACCTTC

d_gene: TRBD2
abundance: NA
v_gene: TRBV5-5
j_gene: TRBJ2-7
CDR3aa: CASSLGAKLAGASEQYF
CDR3nt: TGTGCCAGCAGCTTGGGGGCGAAACTAGCGGGGGCGAGCGAGCAGTACTTC

d_gene: NA
abundance: NA
v_gene: TRBV29-1
j_gene: TRBJ1-2
CDR3aa: CSVEGGHGSSFAYTF
CDR3nt: TGCAGCGTTGAAGGGGGACACGGGTCTTCTTTTGCCTACACCTTC

d_gene: TRBD1
abundance: once
v_gene: TRBV27
j_gene: TRBJ1-1
CDR3aa: CASWDRDMNTEAFF
CDR3nt: TGTGCCAGCTGGGACAGGGACATGAACACTGAAGCTTTCTTT

d_gene: NA
abundance: NA
v_gene: TRBV5-6
j_gene: TRBJ2-1
CDR3aa: CASSLSGTNEQFF
CDR3nt: TGTGCCAGCAGCTTGTCAGGCACCAATGAGCAGTTCTTC

d_gene: NA
abundance: few
v_gene: TRBV4-1
j_gene: TRBJ2-7
CDR3aa: CASSQFWTDEQYF
CDR3nt: TGCGCCAGCAGCCAGTTTTGGACAGACGAGCAGTACTTC

d_gene: TRBD1
abundance: NA
v_gene: TRBV7-9
j_gene: TRBJ1-1
CDR3aa: CASSLKKGASTEAFF
CDR3nt: TGTGCCAGCAGCTTAAAAAAGGGGGCCAGCACTGAAGCTTTCTTT

d_gene: NA
abundance: NA
v_gene: TRBV5-6
j_gene: TRBJ1-1
CDR3aa: CASSPTAGIEAFF
CDR3nt: TGTGCCAGCAGCCCGACAGCGGGGATTGAAGCTTTCTTT

d_gene: NA
abundance: NA
v_gene: TRBV28
j_gene: TRBJ1-2
CDR3aa: CASSPRLDKGYTF
CDR3nt: TGTGCCAGCAGTCCCCGACTGGACAAAGGCTACACCTTC

d_gene: NA
abundance: NA
v_gene: TRBV30
j_gene: TRBJ1-1
CDR3aa: CAWSGAGTTEAFF
CDR3nt: TGTGCCTGGAGTGGGGCAGGTACCACTGAAGCTTTCTTT

d_gene: NA
abundance: once
v_gene: TRBV5-4
j_gene: TRBJ1-3
CDR3aa: CASSPGLITGNTIYF
CDR3nt: TGTGCCAGCAGCCCCGGACTCATTACTGGAAACACCATATATTTT

d_gene: TRBD1
abundance: NA
v_gene: TRBV30
j_gene: TRBJ1-1
CDR3aa: CAWTPGQGGTEAFF
CDR3nt: TGTGCCTGGACTCCGGGACAGGGAGGAACTGAAGCTTTCTTT

d_gene: NA
abundance: NA
v_gene: TRBV5-6
j_gene: TRBJ2-1
CDR3aa: CASTPGGAYNEQFF
CDR3nt: TGTGCCAGCACCCCTGGGGGCGCCTACAATGAGCAGTTCTTC

d_gene: NA
abundance: NA
v_gene: TRBV11-2
j_gene: TRBJ1-2
CDR3aa: CASSFLDSPSYGYTF
CDR3nt: TGTGCCAGCAGCTTCCTAGACAGTCCCTCCTATGGCTACACCTTC

d_gene: NA
abundance: NA
v_gene: TRBV2
j_gene: TRBJ1-2
CDR3aa: CASSEQGRSYGYTF
CDR3nt: TGTGCCAGCAGTGAACAGGGTCGAAGCTATGGCTACACCTTC

d_gene: NA
abundance: NA
v_gene: TRBV29-1
j_gene: TRBJ2-1
CDR3aa: CSVSDRTEQFF
CDR3nt: TGCAGCGTTTCAGACAGGACCGAGCAGTTCTTC

d_gene: NA
abundance: NA
v_gene: TRBV4-1
j_gene: TRBJ1-1
CDR3aa: CASSQDNGDTEAFF
CDR3nt: TGCGCCAGCAGCCAAGATAACGGGGACACTGAAGCTTTCTTT

d_gene: NA
abundance: NA
v_gene: TRBV5-4
j_gene: TRBJ2-7
CDR3aa: CASSLNSGYEQYF
CDR3nt: TGTGCCAGCAGCTTGAACAGTGGCTACGAGCAGTACTTC

d_gene: NA
abundance: NA
v_gene: TRBV30
j_gene: TRBJ2-7
CDR3aa: CAWSVGGSYEQYF
CDR3nt: TGTGCCTGGAGTGTGGGGGGTTCCTACGAGCAGTACTTC

d_gene: NA
abundance: once
v_gene: TRBV4-1
j_gene: TRBJ2-7
CDR3aa: CASSGDAYEQYF
CDR3nt: TGCGCCAGCAGCGGAGACGCCTACGAGCAGTACTTC

d_gene: TRBD1
abundance: NA
v_gene: TRBV25-1
j_gene: TRBJ1-4
CDR3aa: CASSVETGWNEKLFF
CDR3nt: TGTGCCAGCAGCGTGGAGACAGGGTGGAATGAAAAACTGTTTTTT

d_gene: TRBD1
abundance: NA
v_gene: TRBV6-5
j_gene: TRBJ2-1
CDR3aa: CASSMDRGQNEQFF
CDR3nt: TGTGCCAGCAGTATGGACAGGGGGCAAAATGAGCAGTTCTTC

d_gene: NA
abundance: NA
v_gene: TRBV2
j_gene: TRBJ1-2
CDR3aa: CASSEGWGAGYGYTF
CDR3nt: TGTGCCAGCAGTGAGGGTTGGGGCGCTGGCTATGGCTACACCTTC

d_gene: NA
abundance: NA
v_gene: TRBV30
j_gene: TRBJ1-1
CDR3aa: CAWSLDRNTEAFF
CDR3nt: TGTGCCTGGAGTTTGGACAGGAACACTGAAGCTTTCTTT

d_gene: NA
abundance: NA
v_gene: TRBV30
j_gene: TRBJ2-7
CDR3aa: CAWSRLGDILSYEQYF
CDR3nt: TGTGCCTGGAGTCGACTCGGGGACATCTTATCCTACGAGCAGTACTTC